Below, one T cell receptor beta chain is given with its context. Its antigen is still unknown. V lost 0 bases and J 10 bases, leaving 15 bases between the germline ends. CDR1 ENHRY and CDR2 SYGVKD come from the germline V gene. The CDR3 spans 14 residues. Sorted populations were all over 98% pure. The data are from a study of beta chain features in type 1 diabetes. The isolated RNA, all of it, was reverse transcribed, so expressed TCRB transcripts were what got sequenced. Only in-frame clones appear in the TCRdb table, and some are missing; sequencing was by immunoSEQ multiplex PCR. The table records 150,000 to 200,000 clones, roughly 63% of them present only once. Study results and limitations: Patients with Type 1 diabetes showed moderately but significantly shorter TCRB CDR3s in all four CD4+ subsets. Whatever favoring of shorter templates PCR might show would apply equally to patients and controls.

The chain employs TRBV10-3 and TRBJ1-1; D not certain. Sequencing was done on a sample of naive CD4+ T cells from blood. This clonotype was obtained from a man aged 25-40 years with type 1 diabetes. CDR3 sequence: CAISESSQLLRAFF. For the CDR3, the DNA is TGTGCCATCAGTGAGTCGAGCCAGCTCCTGCGAGCTTTCTTT.